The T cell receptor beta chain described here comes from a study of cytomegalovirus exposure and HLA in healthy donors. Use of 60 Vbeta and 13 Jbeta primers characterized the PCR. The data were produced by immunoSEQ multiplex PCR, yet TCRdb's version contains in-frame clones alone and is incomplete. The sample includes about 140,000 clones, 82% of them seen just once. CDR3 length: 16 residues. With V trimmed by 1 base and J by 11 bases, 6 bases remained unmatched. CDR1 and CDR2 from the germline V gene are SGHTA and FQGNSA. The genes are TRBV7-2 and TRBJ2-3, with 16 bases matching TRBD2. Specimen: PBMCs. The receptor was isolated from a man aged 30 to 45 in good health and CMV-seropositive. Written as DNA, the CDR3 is TGTGCCAGCAGCTTAGGACCGGGACTAGCGGGAGGGGAGCAGTATTTT. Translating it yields CASSLGPGLAGGEQYF.